The rows below give T cell receptor beta chains drawn from one sample of a study of blood T cell repertoires in COVID-19. Some clones are missing from TCRdb's copy, which holds only in-frame ones; the method was immunoSEQ multiplex PCR. Seen here are fewer than 200,000 clones, about four fifths observed once, and the top ten hold under 2.5%. Sample: peripheral blood. These receptors were obtained from a woman of 80 years or more with acute or convalescent COVID-19. Each CDR3 is given with its conserved first and last residue. Each record gives: clone size, J gene, V gene, D gene, CDR3 DNA, CDR3 protein. D genes are given only for firm matches. Clone size is shown for a subset of rows, as once, few, many or a class of expanded clone.

clone size: -; J gene: TRBJ1-5; V gene: TRBV7-2; D gene: TRBD1; CDR3 DNA: TGTGCCAGCAGCTTAGCGATGACAGGGGGTCAGCAGCCCCAGCATTTT; CDR3 protein: CASSLAMTGGQQPQHF
clone size: -; J gene: TRBJ1-2; V gene: TRBV6-5; D gene: TRBD1; CDR3 DNA: TGTGCCAGCAGTTATACAGGGGATGGCTACACCTTC; CDR3 protein: CASSYTGDGYTF
clone size: -; J gene: TRBJ2-2; V gene: TRBV4-1; D gene: -; CDR3 DNA: TGCGCCAGCAGCGACAGCCAAACCGGGGAGCTGTTTTTT; CDR3 protein: CASSDSQTGELFF
clone size: -; J gene: TRBJ1-4; V gene: TRBV4-3; D gene: -; CDR3 DNA: TGCGCCAGCAGCCAAGCCCGGGAGAATGAAAAACTGTTTTTT; CDR3 protein: CASSQARENEKLFF
clone size: -; J gene: TRBJ2-2; V gene: TRBV4-2; D gene: -; CDR3 DNA: TGTGCCAGCAGCCCCCTCGGATCAGCGGACACCGGGGAGCTGTTTTTT; CDR3 protein: CASSPLGSADTGELFF
clone size: -; J gene: TRBJ2-2; V gene: TRBV6-1; D gene: -; CDR3 DNA: TGTGCCAGCAGTGAACGACAGTCGGGCACCGGGGAGCTGTTTTTT; CDR3 protein: CASSERQSGTGELFF
clone size: -; J gene: TRBJ1-5; V gene: TRBV9; D gene: TRBD1; CDR3 DNA: TGTGCCAGCCCGTACCGGGACAGGGTATCCAATCAGCCCCAGCATTTT; CDR3 protein: CASPYRDRVSNQPQHF
clone size: once; J gene: TRBJ2-7; V gene: TRBV6-6; D gene: -; CDR3 DNA: TGTGCCAGCAGGACTTTCTACGAGCAGTACTTC; CDR3 protein: CASRTFYEQYF
clone size: -; J gene: TRBJ2-5; V gene: TRBV5-1; D gene: -; CDR3 DNA: TGCGCCAGCAGCGCCGGACACCTACAAGAGACCCAGTACTTC; CDR3 protein: CASSAGHLQETQYF
clone size: -; J gene: TRBJ2-1; V gene: TRBV3-1/TRBV3-2; D gene: TRBD2; CDR3 DNA: TGTGCCAGCAACGGGACTAGCGGGATGAATGAGCAGTTCTTC; CDR3 protein: CASNGTSGMNEQFF
clone size: -; J gene: TRBJ2-7; V gene: TRBV10-3; D gene: -; CDR3 DNA: TGTGCCATCAGTGAATTTTCATCCGGTAGCTCCTACGAGCAGTACTTC; CDR3 protein: CAISEFSSGSSYEQYF
clone size: -; J gene: TRBJ2-7; V gene: TRBV29-1; D gene: -; CDR3 DNA: TGCAGCGCCAGGGGAGGGGCAGGTTCCTACGAGCAGTACTTC; CDR3 protein: CSARGGAGSYEQYF
clone size: -; J gene: TRBJ1-1; V gene: TRBV9; D gene: -; CDR3 DNA: TGTGCCAGCAGCGTAGATCGGGAGGGCGAAGGAGCTTTCTTT; CDR3 protein: CASSVDREGEGAFF
clone size: few; J gene: TRBJ1-2; V gene: TRBV5-4; D gene: -; CDR3 DNA: TGTGCCAGCAGCTTGGCGGGGAACTATGGCTACACCTTC; CDR3 protein: CASSLAGNYGYTF
clone size: -; J gene: TRBJ2-7; V gene: TRBV14; D gene: TRBD2; CDR3 DNA: TGTGCCAGCAGCCAGCGGACTAGCGTGCAGTACTTC; CDR3 protein: CASSQRTSVQYF
clone size: few; J gene: TRBJ2-2; V gene: TRBV19; D gene: TRBD2; CDR3 DNA: TGTGCCAGTAGTATGAGGCGGCAGGGAGGGACCGGGGAGCTGTTTTTT; CDR3 protein: CASSMRRQGGTGELFF
clone size: -; J gene: TRBJ1-6; V gene: TRBV15; D gene: -; CDR3 DNA: TGTGCCACCAGCAGAGACAGGGGATACGATTCACCCCTCCACTTT; CDR3 protein: CATSRDRGYDSPLHF
clone size: -; J gene: TRBJ2-2; V gene: TRBV2; D gene: -; CDR3 DNA: TGTGCCAGCAGGCGGAGGGGTGGGTCCGGGGAGCTGTTTTTT; CDR3 protein: CASRRRGGSGELFF
clone size: -; J gene: TRBJ2-1; V gene: TRBV5-4; D gene: -; CDR3 DNA: TGTGCCAGCAGCTTGGCGGGGAGTTCCTACAATGAGCAGTTCTTC; CDR3 protein: CASSLAGSSYNEQFF
clone size: -; J gene: TRBJ2-3; V gene: TRBV27; D gene: -; CDR3 DNA: TGTGCCAGCAGTTTGGAGCAGGGGGGTGGAGATACGCAGTATTTT; CDR3 protein: CASSLEQGGGDTQYF
clone size: few; J gene: TRBJ1-2; V gene: TRBV7-9; D gene: -; CDR3 DNA: TGTGCCAGCAGCTTACAGGCAGGGGTACGTTCTAACTATGGCTACACCTTC; CDR3 protein: CASSLQAGVRSNYGYTF
clone size: -; J gene: TRBJ2-1; V gene: TRBV5-4; D gene: -; CDR3 DNA: TGTGCCAGCAGCCCCCGGGTGGCCTACAATGAGCAGTTCTTC; CDR3 protein: CASSPRVAYNEQFF
clone size: -; J gene: TRBJ1-2; V gene: TRBV6-5; D gene: -; CDR3 DNA: TGTGCCAGCAGTCCCCGGACAGCGGACTATGGCTACACCTTC; CDR3 protein: CASSPRTADYGYTF
clone size: -; J gene: TRBJ1-1; V gene: TRBV18; D gene: -; CDR3 DNA: TGTGCCAGCTCACCGGGCAAGATGAACACTGAAGCTTTCTTT; CDR3 protein: CASSPGKMNTEAFF
clone size: -; J gene: TRBJ2-7; V gene: TRBV7-9; D gene: TRBD2; CDR3 DNA: TGTGCCAGCAGCCTCCGGGGGGGATCCCTCTCCTACGAGCAGTACTTC; CDR3 protein: CASSLRGGSLSYEQYF
clone size: -; J gene: TRBJ1-2; V gene: TRBV6-5; D gene: -; CDR3 DNA: TGTGCCAGCAGTCCCACAGGAGACTATGGCTACACCTTC; CDR3 protein: CASSPTGDYGYTF
clone size: -; J gene: TRBJ2-2; V gene: TRBV4-1; D gene: TRBD2; CDR3 DNA: TGCGCCAGCAGCCAGAGGCTAGCGGGGGGGCTGAACACCGGGGAGCTGTTTTTT; CDR3 protein: CASSQRLAGGLNTGELFF
clone size: -; J gene: TRBJ1-2; V gene: TRBV5-1; D gene: TRBD1; CDR3 DNA: TGCGCCAGCAGCTCATCTCCCGGGACAGGGGGAGGCTACACCTTC; CDR3 protein: CASSSSPGTGGGYTF